What follows is one T cell receptor (beta chain) and its context. This specimen belongs to a study of control samples from healthy donors and cancer patients. Method: immunoSEQ multiplex PCR; TCRdb's copy keeps in-frame clones and lacks some. The sample lists just under 100,000 clones; 80% to 95% were seen once. From germline, CDR1 is MNHEY and CDR2 SVGAGI. This CDR3 has 15 amino acids. V lost 2 bases, J lost 3 bases, and 4 bases stayed unmatched. V and J are TRBV6-5 and TRBJ2-3; 8 nucleotides agree with TRBD1. The source of this sequence is a man aged 18 to 29 in good health. Specimen: blood. CDR3 loop: CASSYGQGATDTQYF. CDR3 nucleotides: TGTGCCAGCAGTTACGGGCAGGGGGCTACAGATACGCAGTATTTT.